Each of the 6 T cell receptor beta chains below was sequenced from the same sample in a study of T cell repertoires in cytomegalovirus infection. For these TCRs, the target antigens are not known. Each CDR3 protein is one row after TCRdb ran MiXCR on the reads. The sample shows approximately 1,000,000 distinct CDR3 sequences, about a third of them seen only once. This material consisted of cultured CD8+ T cells from PBMCs, taken from culture after CMV antigen stimulation. These receptors were obtained from a human donor in good health (CMV status not recorded). Some clones in this sample may be carry-over from other donors' samples.

The V and J genes are TRBV7-9 and TRBJ2-7; D may be TRBD1 or TRBD2 (5 bases each). This CDR3 is built from 14 residues. CDR1 SEHNR and CDR2 FQNEAQ come from the germline V gene (reference sequence). V lost 2 bases and J 5 bases, leaving 13 bases between the germline ends. This chain's CDR3 is CASSLSGPPHEQYF. CDR3 DNA: TGTGCCAGCAGCTTATCGGGGCCCCCCCACGAGCAGTACTTC.

V is TRBV19 and J is TRBJ2-1; TRBD2 agrees at 7 bases. V lost 10 bases, J lost 2 bases, and 8 bases stayed unmatched. The germline V gene encodes CDR1 LNHDA and CDR2 SQIVND (reference sequence). CDR3 length: 14 residues. The CDR3 spells CATYRGGAYNEQFF. CDR3 nucleotide sequence: TGTGCCACCTACCGCGGGGGAGCCTACAATGAGCAGTTCTTC.

J is TRBJ2-3 and V is TRBV27; the match to TRBD1 covers 8 bases. Germline V gives CDR1 MNHEY, CDR2 SMNVEV (reference sequence). J gave up 2 bases and V 5 bases, and 9 bases lay outside the gene matches. This CDR3 contains 16 residues. The CDR3: CASSGQGYSLTDTQYF. The CDR3 DNA reads as TGTGCCAGCAGTGGACAGGGATACTCCCTCACAGATACGCAGTATTTT.

The chain is built from TRBV5-5 and TRBJ2-1; possible D gene TRBD1, 5 bases. V was shortened by 2 bases and J by 6 bases, with 12 bases between the two germline ends. Germline V lookup: CDR1 SGHKS, CDR2 YYEKEE (reference sequence). This CDR3 is 14 amino acids long. The CDR3 nucleotides are TGTGCCAGCAGCTTTGGGCAGGGCATCAATGAGCAGTTCTTC. It encodes CASSFGQGINEQFF.

Only one count was recorded for this clonotype. The V call is TRBV10-3, the J call TRBJ2-6; D is unclear. The V gene's germline CDR1 is ENHRY and CDR2 SYGVKD. V was pared by 4 bases and J by 1 base, with 8 bases between. The CDR3 contains 15 residues. CDR3: CAISVEVSGANVLTF. The CDR3 nucleotides read TGTGCCATCAGTGTTGAGGTATCTGGGGCCAACGTCCTGACTTTC.

A remark on this clonotype: A much larger clone differs by one base, so this may be a read error. This sequence joins TRBV7-2 and TRBJ2-3; maybe TRBD2 (6 bases). This CDR3 comprises 17 residues. Between the trimmed V and J ends, which lost 3 bases and 3 bases, there was a span of 19 bases. Germline lookup yields CDR1 SGHTA and CDR2 FQGNSA. The CDR3 here is CASSLTVVGGGTDTQYF. Here the CDR3 DNA reads TGTGCCAGCAGCTTGACCGTAGTGGGGGGTGGTACAGATACGCAGTATTTT.